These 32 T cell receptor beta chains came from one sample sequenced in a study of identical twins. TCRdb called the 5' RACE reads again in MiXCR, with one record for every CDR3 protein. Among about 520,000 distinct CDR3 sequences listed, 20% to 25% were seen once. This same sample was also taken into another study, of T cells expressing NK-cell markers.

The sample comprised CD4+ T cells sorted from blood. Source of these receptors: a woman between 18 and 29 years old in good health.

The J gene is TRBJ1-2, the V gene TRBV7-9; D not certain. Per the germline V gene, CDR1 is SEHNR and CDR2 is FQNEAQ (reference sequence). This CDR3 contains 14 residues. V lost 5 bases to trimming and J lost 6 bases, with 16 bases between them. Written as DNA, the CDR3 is TGTGCCAGCAGCGACACAAACCCCCTCAATGGCTACACCTTC. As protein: CASSDTNPLNGYTF.

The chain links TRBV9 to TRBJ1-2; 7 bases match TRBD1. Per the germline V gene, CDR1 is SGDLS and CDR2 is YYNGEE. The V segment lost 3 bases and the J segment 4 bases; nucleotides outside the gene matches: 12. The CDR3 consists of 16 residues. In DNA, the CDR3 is TGTGCCAGCAGCGCCACATTTACCTCAGGGGGCTATGGCTACACCTTC. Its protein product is CASSATFTSGGYGYTF.

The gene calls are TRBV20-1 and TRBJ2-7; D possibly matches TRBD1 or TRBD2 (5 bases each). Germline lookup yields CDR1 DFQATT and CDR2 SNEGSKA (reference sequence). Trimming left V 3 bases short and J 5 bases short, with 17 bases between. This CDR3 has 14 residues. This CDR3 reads CSASGAGRKHEQYF. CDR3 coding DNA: TGCAGTGCTAGCGGTGCAGGGAGAAAGCACGAGCAGTACTTC.

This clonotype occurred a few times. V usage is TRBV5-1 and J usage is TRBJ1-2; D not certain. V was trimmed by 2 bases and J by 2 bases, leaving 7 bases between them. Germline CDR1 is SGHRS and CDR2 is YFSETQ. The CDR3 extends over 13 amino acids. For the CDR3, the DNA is TGCGCCAGCAGCTTTGACCTGAACTATGGCTACACCTTC. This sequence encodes CASSFDLNYGYTF. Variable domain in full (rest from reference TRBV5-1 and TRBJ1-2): KAGVTQTPRYLIKTRGQQVTLSCSPISGHRSVSWYQQTPGQGLQFLFEYFSETQRNKGNFPGRFSGRQFSNSRSEMNVSTLELGDSALYLCASSFDLNYGYTFGSGTRLTVV.

Written as DNA, the CDR3 is TGTGCCACCTCCCGGACTAGCGGTACAGATACGCAGTATTTT. Protein product: CATSRTSGTDTQYF. V and J are TRBV6-1 and TRBJ2-3; 10 nucleotides align to TRBD2. V trimming: 10 bases; J trimming: 3 bases; junction bases outside the gene matches: 7. CDR3 length: 14 residues. Germline V lookup: CDR1 MNHNS, CDR2 SASEGT.

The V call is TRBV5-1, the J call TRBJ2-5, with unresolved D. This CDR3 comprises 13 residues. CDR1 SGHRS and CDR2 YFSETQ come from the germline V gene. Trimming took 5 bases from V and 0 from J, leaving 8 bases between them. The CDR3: CASSGGHQETQYF. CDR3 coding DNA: TGCGCCAGCAGTGGCGGTCACCAAGAGACCCAGTACTTC.

DNA of the CDR3: TGTGCCAGCAGTGAGAAGCCAATCTACGAGCAGTACTTC. Translation: CASSEKPIYEQYF. The rearrangement links TRBV2 to TRBJ2-7; the D is unclear. V gave up 3 bases and J gave up 3 bases, with 9 bases separating them. The CDR3 has 13 amino acids. Germline CDR1 is SNHLY and CDR2 is FYNNEI.

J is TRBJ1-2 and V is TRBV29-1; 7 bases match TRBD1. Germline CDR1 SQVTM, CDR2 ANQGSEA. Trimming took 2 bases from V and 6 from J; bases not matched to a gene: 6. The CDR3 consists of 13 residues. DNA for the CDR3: TGCAGCGTTGAAAATCGGCAGGGGGATGGCTACACCTTC. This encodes CSVENRQGDGYTF.

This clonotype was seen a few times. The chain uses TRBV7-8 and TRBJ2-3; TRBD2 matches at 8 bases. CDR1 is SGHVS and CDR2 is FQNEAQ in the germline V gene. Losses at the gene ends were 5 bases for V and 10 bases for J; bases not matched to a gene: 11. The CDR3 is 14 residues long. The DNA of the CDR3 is TGTGCCAGCAGCCCGGGGGGGCGCCTCACGCCGCAGTATTTT. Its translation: CASSPGGRLTPQYF.

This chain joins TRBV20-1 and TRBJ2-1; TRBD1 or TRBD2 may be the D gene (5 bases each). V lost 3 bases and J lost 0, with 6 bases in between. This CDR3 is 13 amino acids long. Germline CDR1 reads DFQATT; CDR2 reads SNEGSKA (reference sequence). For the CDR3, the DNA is TGCAGTGCTAGCGGGGCCTCCTACAATGAGCAGTTCTTC. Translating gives CSASGASYNEQFF.

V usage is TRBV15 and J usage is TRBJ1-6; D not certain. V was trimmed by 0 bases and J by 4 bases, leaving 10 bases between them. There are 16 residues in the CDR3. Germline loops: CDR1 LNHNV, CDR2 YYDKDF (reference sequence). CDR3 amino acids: CATSRDYSSYNSPLHF. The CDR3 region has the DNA TGTGCCACCAGCAGAGATTACAGCTCATATAATTCACCCCTCCACTTT. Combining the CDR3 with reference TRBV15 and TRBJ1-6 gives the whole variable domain DAMVIQNPRYQVTQFGKPVTLSCSQTLNHNVMYWYQQKSSQAPKLLFHYYDKDFNNEADTPDNFQSRRPNTSFCFLDIRSPGLGDTAMYLCATSRDYSSYNSPLHFGNGTRLTVT.

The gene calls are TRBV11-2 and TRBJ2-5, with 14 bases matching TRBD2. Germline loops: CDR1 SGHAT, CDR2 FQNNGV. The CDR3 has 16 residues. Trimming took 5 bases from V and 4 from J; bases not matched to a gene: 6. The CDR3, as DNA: TGTGCCAGCAGCCCGCTAGGGACTAGCGGGAGAGAGACCCAGTACTTC. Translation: CASSPLGTSGRETQYF.

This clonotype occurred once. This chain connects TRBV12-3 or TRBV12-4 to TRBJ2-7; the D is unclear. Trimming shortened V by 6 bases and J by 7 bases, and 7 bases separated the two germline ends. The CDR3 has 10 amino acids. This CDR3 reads CASSPWEQYF. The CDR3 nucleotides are TGTGCCAGCAGCCCGTGGGAGCAGTACTTC.

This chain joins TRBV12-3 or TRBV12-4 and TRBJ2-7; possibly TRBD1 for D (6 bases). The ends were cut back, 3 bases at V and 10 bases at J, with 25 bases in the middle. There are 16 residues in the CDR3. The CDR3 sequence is CASSFGHRDTALTQYF. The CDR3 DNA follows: TGTGCCAGCAGTTTTGGCCACCGGGACACCGCCCTAACTCAGTACTTC.

As DNA, the CDR3 is TGTGCCAGCAGCCTGAAAGGTGAGGCGCAAGAGACCCAGTACTTC. Translation: CASSLKGEAQETQYF. The rearrangement joins TRBV4-2 to TRBJ2-5; unclear D gene. Trimming removed 4 bases at V and 2 bases at J, with 14 bases between. From germline, CDR1 is LGHNA and CDR2 YNFKEQ. The CDR3 is 15 amino acids.

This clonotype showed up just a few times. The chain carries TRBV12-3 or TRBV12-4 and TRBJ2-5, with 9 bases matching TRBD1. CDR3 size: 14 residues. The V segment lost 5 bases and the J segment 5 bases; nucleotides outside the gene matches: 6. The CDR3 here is CASSQTGGYETQYF. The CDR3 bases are TGTGCCAGCAGTCAGACAGGGGGGTACGAGACCCAGTACTTC.

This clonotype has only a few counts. The CDR3 sequence: CSERTAGRYNEQFF. For the CDR3, the DNA is TGCAGCGAGCGGACAGCTGGGAGGTACAATGAGCAGTTCTTC. The chain has TRBV29-1 and TRBJ2-1; D tentatively reads TRBD1 or TRBD2 (6 bases each). The CDR3 is 14 amino acids. The ends were cut back, 7 bases at V and 4 bases at J, with 17 bases in the middle. Germline CDR1 reads SQVTM; CDR2 reads ANQGSEA.

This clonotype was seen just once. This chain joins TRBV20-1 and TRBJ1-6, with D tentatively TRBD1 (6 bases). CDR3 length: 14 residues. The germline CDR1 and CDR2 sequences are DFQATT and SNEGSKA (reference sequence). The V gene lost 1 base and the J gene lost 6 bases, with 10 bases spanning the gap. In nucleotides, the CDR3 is TGCAGTGCTAGAGCGGACAGAAGTAATTCACCCCTCCACTTT. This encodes CSARADRSNSPLHF.

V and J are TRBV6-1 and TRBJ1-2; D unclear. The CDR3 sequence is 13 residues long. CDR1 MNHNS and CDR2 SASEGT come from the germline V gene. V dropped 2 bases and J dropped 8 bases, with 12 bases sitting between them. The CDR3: CASSERGEYGYTF. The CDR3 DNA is TGTGCCAGCAGTGAACGCGGGGAGTACGGCTACACCTTC.

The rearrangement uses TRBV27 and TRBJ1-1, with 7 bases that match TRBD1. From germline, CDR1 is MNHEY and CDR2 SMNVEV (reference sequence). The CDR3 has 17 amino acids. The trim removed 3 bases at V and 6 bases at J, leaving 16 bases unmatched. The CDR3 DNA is TGTGCCAGCAGTTTCATAAGGGGGACAGTTCAACCTTCTGAAGCTTTCTTT. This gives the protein CASSFIRGTVQPSEAFF.

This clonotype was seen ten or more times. The CDR3: CASSRSGEYEQYF. The CDR3 DNA reads TGCGCCAGCAGCCGATCAGGGGAGTACGAGCAGTACTTC. J is TRBJ2-7 and V is TRBV5-1; weak D call: TRBD1 (6 bases). Deletions cut 4 bases from V and 4 bases from J, with 12 bases between. The CDR3 is 13 residues long. Germline values: CDR1 SGHRS, CDR2 YFSETQ.

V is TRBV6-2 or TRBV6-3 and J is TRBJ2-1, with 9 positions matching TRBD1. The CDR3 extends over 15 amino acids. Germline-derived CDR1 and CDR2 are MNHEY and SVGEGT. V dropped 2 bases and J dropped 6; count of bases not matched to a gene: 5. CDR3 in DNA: TGTGCCAGCAGTTACGGGGACAGGGATGTCAATGAGCAGTTCTTC. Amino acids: CASSYGDRDVNEQFF.

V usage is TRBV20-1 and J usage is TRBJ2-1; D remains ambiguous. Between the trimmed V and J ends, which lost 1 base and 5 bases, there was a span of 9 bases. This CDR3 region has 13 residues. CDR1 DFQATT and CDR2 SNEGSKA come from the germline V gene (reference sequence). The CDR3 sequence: CSARGPPNNEQFF. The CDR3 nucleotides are TGCAGTGCTAGAGGTCCTCCAAACAATGAGCAGTTCTTC.

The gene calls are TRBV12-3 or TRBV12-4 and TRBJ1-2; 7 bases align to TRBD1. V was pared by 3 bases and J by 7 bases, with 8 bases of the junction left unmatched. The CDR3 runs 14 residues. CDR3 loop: CASSLRQGFTGYTF. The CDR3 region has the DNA TGTGCCAGCAGTTTGAGACAGGGCTTCACTGGCTACACCTTC.

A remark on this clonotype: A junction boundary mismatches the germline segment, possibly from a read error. For the CDR3, the DNA is TGTGCCAGCAGTTATGTGGGGAATGGAAAACTGTTTTTT. Its translation: CASSYVGNGKLFF. The chain is built from TRBV6-5 and TRBJ1-4, with D unclear. The CDR3 sequence is 13 residues long. Germline assignment: CDR1 MNHEY and CDR2 SVGAGI.

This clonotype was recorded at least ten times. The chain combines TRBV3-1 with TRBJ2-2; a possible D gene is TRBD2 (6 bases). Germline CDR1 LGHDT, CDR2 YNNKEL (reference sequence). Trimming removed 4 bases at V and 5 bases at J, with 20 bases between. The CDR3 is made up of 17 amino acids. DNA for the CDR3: TGTGCCAGCAGCCCCGCCTCCGGGACTCCACGAACCGGGGAGCTGTTTTTT. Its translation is CASSPASGTPRTGELFF.

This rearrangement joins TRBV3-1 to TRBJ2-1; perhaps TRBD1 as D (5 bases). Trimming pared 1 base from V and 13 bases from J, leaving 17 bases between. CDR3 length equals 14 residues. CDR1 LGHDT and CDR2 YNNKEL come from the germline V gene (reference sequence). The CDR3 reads CASSQGRGEESQFF. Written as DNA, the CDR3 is TGTGCCAGCAGCCAAGGAAGGGGCGAGGAAAGCCAGTTCTTC.

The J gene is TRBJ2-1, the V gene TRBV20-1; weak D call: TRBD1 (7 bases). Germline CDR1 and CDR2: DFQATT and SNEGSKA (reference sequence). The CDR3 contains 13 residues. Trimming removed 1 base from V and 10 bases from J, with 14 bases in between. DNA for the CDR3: TGCAGTGCTAGAGGATCACAGGGGAGGGAGCAGTTCTTC. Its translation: CSARGSQGREQFF.

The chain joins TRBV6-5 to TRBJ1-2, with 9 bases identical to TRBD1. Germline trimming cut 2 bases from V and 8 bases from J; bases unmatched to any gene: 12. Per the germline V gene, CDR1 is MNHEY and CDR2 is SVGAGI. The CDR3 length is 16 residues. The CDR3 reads CASSYLRGDRVDGYTF. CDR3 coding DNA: TGTGCCAGCAGTTACCTACGGGGGGACAGGGTCGACGGCTACACCTTC.

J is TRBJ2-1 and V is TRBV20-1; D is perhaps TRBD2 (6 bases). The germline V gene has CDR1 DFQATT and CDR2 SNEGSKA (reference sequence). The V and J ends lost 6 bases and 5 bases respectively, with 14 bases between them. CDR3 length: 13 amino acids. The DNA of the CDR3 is TGCAGTGCGCGACGGGGGTGGGACAATGAGCAGTTCTTC. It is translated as CSARRGWDNEQFF.

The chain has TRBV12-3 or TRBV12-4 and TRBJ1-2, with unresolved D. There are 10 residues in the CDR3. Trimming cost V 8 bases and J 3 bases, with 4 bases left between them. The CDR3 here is CASGDYGYTF. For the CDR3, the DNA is TGTGCCAGCGGAGACTATGGCTACACCTTC.

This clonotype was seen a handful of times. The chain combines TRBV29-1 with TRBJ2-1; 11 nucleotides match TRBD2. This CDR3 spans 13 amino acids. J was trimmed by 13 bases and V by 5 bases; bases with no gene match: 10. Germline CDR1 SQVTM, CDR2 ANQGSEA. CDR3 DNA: TGCAGCGTTATAATCGGGACTAGCGGCGTCCAGTTCTTC. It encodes CSVIIGTSGVQFF.